Listed below are T cell receptor beta chains from one sample, sequenced in a study of CD8+ T cells in alopecia areata. Assay used: immunoSEQ multiplex PCR; TCRdb lists only in-frame clones, some missing. The table lists about 99,000 clones, around 60% of them singletons. Sequencing input: CD4+ T cells sorted from blood. The origin of the receptors is a human donor in good health. CDR3s include the opening cysteine and the closing phenylalanine or tryptophan. D genes are given only for firm matches. Where a row states a size, it is once, few, many or the class of an expanded clone; other rows omit it.

>NA|NA|TRBJ2-4|TRBV29-1
TGCAGCGTTAGGGGGGACGGGTGGATTAGCAAAAACATTCAGTACTTC
CSVRGDGWISKNIQYF
>few|NA|TRBJ1-3|TRBV28
TGTGCCAGCAGTATATCTGGAAACACCATATATTTT
CASSISGNTIYF
>NA|NA|TRBJ1-5|TRBV30
TGTGCCTGGCCCAGAGGAGATCTTAGCAATCAGCCCCAGCATTTT
CAWPRGDLSNQPQHF
>NA|TRBD1|TRBJ1-2|TRBV29-1
TGCAGCGTTGAAGGACAGGGCGGCGGCTACACCTTC
CSVEGQGGGYTF
>NA|NA|TRBJ2-5|TRBV9
TGTGCCAGCAGCGTAGACATCCAAGAGACCCAGTACTTC
CASSVDIQETQYF
>NA|TRBD2|TRBJ2-1|TRBV5-1
TGCGCCAGCCGGCGGGCTAGCGGGGGGAATGAGCAGTTCTTC
CASRRASGGNEQFF
>many|TRBD1|TRBJ1-5|TRBV7-2
TGTGCCAGCAGCCACAAACAGGGGCTCGATCAGCCCCAGCATTTT
CASSHKQGLDQPQHF
>NA|NA|TRBJ2-1|TRBV30
TGTGCCTGGAGGGGGGACATTCGCTCCTACAATGAGCAGTTCTTC
CAWRGDIRSYNEQFF
>NA|NA|TRBJ1-1|TRBV30
TGTGCCTGGAGTGTAGTGGGGGGAGAAGCTGAAGCTTTCTTT
CAWSVVGGEAEAFF
>NA|NA|TRBJ2-5|TRBV20-1
TGCAGTGCTAGTCGGAGGGAGACCCAGTACTTC
CSASRRETQYF
>NA|TRBD1|TRBJ2-7|TRBV7-2
TGTGCCAGCAGCTTCGGACAGGGGGCGAATTACGAGCAGTACTTC
CASSFGQGANYEQYF
>once|NA|TRBJ2-3|TRBV29-1
TGCAGCGGCGCCGGGACGTTTGATCCAGATACGCAGTATTTT
CSGAGTFDPDTQYF
>NA|TRBD1|TRBJ1-2|TRBV4-2
TGTGCCAGCAGCCAAGACGAGGGGGCCTATGGCTACACCTTC
CASSQDEGAYGYTF
>few|NA|TRBJ1-4|TRBV19
TGTGCCAGTAGTCGCCGGTACCCGAGGGAAAAACTGTTTTTT
CASSRRYPREKLFF
>NA|NA|TRBJ1-1|TRBV9
TGTGCCAGCAGCGTAGATCAGGGTCAAGCTTTCTTT
CASSVDQGQAFF
>NA|NA|TRBJ2-3|TRBV27
TGTGCCAGCAGTCCTCACCTACAGTGGGTTAGCACAGATACGCAGTATTTT
CASSPHLQWVSTDTQYF